This T cell receptor (beta chain) was obtained from a study of PD-1 blockade in classical Hodgkin lymphoma. Study summary: Patients in the cohort were put on intravenous nivolumab, 3 mg/kg every 2 weeks. Whole-study findings and limits: The study reported lower baseline TCR diversity in newly diagnosed patients than in healthy donors. By C4D1, CD4+ diversity increased significantly, especially in complete responders. Before treatment, complete responders showed about the same diversity as newly diagnosed patients.

Germline assignment: CDR1 SEHNR and CDR2 FQNEAQ (reference sequence). The CDR3 runs to 14 residues. Trimming at V came to 4 bases and at J to 11 bases, leaving 11 bases not matched to a gene. About this clone: Its antigen is unidentified.

Libraries were prepared by immunoSEQ multiplex PCR; TCRdb keeps only in-frame clonotypes and omits some of them. The sample records about 93,000 clones, about four fifths being singletons. All the patients suffered relapse after autologous stem cell transplantation, and brentuximab vedotin exposure differed. V usage is TRBV7-9 and J usage is TRBJ2-1; 7 bases are shared with TRBD2. The TCR comes from a human donor with classical Hodgkin lymphoma. Sample: peripheral blood mononuclear cells (PBMCs), taken before the second cycle of nivolumab. The CDR3 loop is CASSSLAGVLKQFF. The CDR3 DNA reads TGTGCCAGCAGCTCCCTGGCGGGAGTGTTAAAGCAGTTCTTC.